This TCR beta chain was identified in a study of blood T cell repertoires in COVID-19. Study-wide background: Whether acute or convalescent, the COVID-19 samples came from the United States, Italy and Spain. PBMCs, B-cell-depleted T cells, or T cells were the source of the cDNA or gDNA that made up the material.

As handled by the study authors: Reference gene primer amplification in the assay estimated nucleated cell counts. Profiled with immunoSEQ multiplex PCR; TCRdb holds only in-frame clones, not every one. D and trimming were read from the DNA, whereas the V and J calls and clone size are those reported in that table. The sample carries over 200,000 clones, over 75% recorded once. Germline V CDR1 and CDR2: MDHEN, SYDVKM. This CDR3 spans 17 amino acids. Unmatched junction bases numbered 11, after V lost 5 bases and J lost 4 bases. The receptor's source is a man older than 75 with acute or convalescent COVID-19. Sequenced: peripheral blood. The chain has TRBV28 and TRBJ2-5; 12 bases are shared with TRBD2. In nucleotides, the CDR3 is TGTGCCAGCAGTCTAGCGGGAGGGGCCCTCCAGGGAGAGACCCAGTACTTC. It translates to CASSLAGGALQGETQYF.